These 24 T cell receptor beta chains share one sample of origin, sequenced in a study of T cell responses to AZD1222 COVID-19 vaccine. Sequencing was performed with immunoSEQ multiplex PCR; in TCRdb, only in-frame clones are kept and a portion is missing. The repertoire holds nearly 95,000 clones, around 90% seen once, with roughly 8.1% in the top ten. Specimen: peripheral blood, collected on day 0 of AZD1222 vaccination. All receptors come from an adult in good health.

The chain is built from TRBV5-4 and TRBJ2-1, with a tentative D call TRBD2 (5 bases). Germline V CDR1 and CDR2: SGHNT, YYREEE (reference sequence). Trimming stripped 4 bases from V and 9 bases from J, with 14 bases between. CDR3 length: 13 amino acids. CDR3 bases: TGTGCCAGCAGCGCCAAGGCGGGTGCTGAGCAGTTCTTC. Translating gives CASSAKAGAEQFF.

The J gene is TRBJ1-2, the V gene TRBV24-1; D not resolved. CDR1 is KGHDR, CDR2 SFDVKD, per germline. V gave up 5 bases and J gave up 8 bases, with 23 bases separating them. The CDR3 consists of 16 residues. The CDR3 here is CATSGPWRPVIRGYTF. The CDR3 DNA follows: TGTGCCACCAGTGGTCCCTGGCGGCCAGTGATTAGGGGCTACACCTTC.

V gene TRBV27 combines with J gene TRBJ1-1, with 9 bases aligning to TRBD1. Germline assignment: CDR1 MNHEY and CDR2 SMNVEV (reference sequence). J lost 5 bases, V lost 6 bases, and 7 bases had no gene match. The CDR3 length is 14 residues. CDR3 region: CASRTTGGGTEAFF. The CDR3 DNA follows: TGTGCCAGCAGGACGACAGGGGGGGGTACTGAAGCTTTCTTT.

The rearrangement links TRBV7-3 to TRBJ1-2; 9 bases align to TRBD1. Germline trimming cut 1 base from V and 3 bases from J; bases unmatched to any gene: 6. CDR1 SGHTA and CDR2 FQGTGA come from the germline V gene. The CDR3 consists of 16 residues. CDR3 sequence (DNA): TGTGCCAGCAGCTTAAGGGGACAGGGTATTGACTATGGCTACACCTTC. Protein: CASSLRGQGIDYGYTF.

The chain has TRBV4-1 and TRBJ1-3; D not resolved. Germline V gives CDR1 MGHRA, CDR2 YSYEKL. The V end was cut by 0 bases, the J end by 4 bases, with 13 bases between. This CDR3 is 16 amino acids long. The CDR3 protein is CASSQDPGGLGNTIYF. The CDR3 DNA reads as TGCGCCAGCAGCCAAGATCCCGGTGGATTAGGAAACACCATATATTTT.

V and J are TRBV25-1 and TRBJ2-2, with D uncertain. The CDR3 extends over 11 amino acids. CDR1 is MGHDK, CDR2 SYGVNS, per germline. V was shortened by 4 bases and J by 8 bases, with 5 bases between the two germline ends. For the CDR3, the DNA is TGTGCCAGCAGTGTGTTGGGGGAGCTGTTTTTT. This encodes CASSVLGELFF.

The chain recombines TRBV18 with TRBJ2-7; possible D gene TRBD2, 6 bases. The CDR3 is 13 amino acids. Germline assignment: CDR1 KGHSH and CDR2 LQKENI. The V end was cut by 4 bases, the J end by 5 bases, with 12 bases between. The CDR3 DNA follows: TGTGCCAGCTCACTCCCGGGAGTGGACGAGCAGTACTTC. Translating it yields CASSLPGVDEQYF.

The sample holds a few counts of this clone. This chain connects TRBV11-1 to TRBJ2-5; 9 bases agree with TRBD1. Germline CDR1 is SGHAT and CDR2 is FQDESV (reference sequence). CDR3 size: 15 residues. The trim removed 5 bases at V and 2 bases at J, leaving 6 bases unmatched. This chain's CDR3 is CASSPDRGRQETQYF. CDR3 DNA sequence: TGTGCCAGCAGCCCGGACAGGGGCAGGCAAGAGACCCAGTACTTC.

This clone was observed a handful of times. This chain links TRBV6-2 or TRBV6-3 with TRBJ1-2; 10 nucleotides align to TRBD1. The CDR3 loop spans 15 amino acids. CDR1 is MNHEY and CDR2 is SVGEGT in the germline V gene. V trimming: 5 bases; J trimming: 7 bases; junction bases outside the gene matches: 10. CDR3 amino acids: CASSQPGQGSAGYTF. The CDR3 DNA follows: TGTGCCAGCAGTCAGCCGGGACAGGGGTCGGCTGGCTACACCTTC.

V gene TRBV5-1 combines with J gene TRBJ1-1, with 7 positions matching TRBD1. V shed 3 bases, J shed 11 bases, and the junction held 16 bases outside the gene matches. CDR3 length: 15 residues. The germline gives CDR1 SGHRS, CDR2 YFSETQ. CDR3 nucleotide sequence: TGCGCCAGCAGCTGGGGGAACCGGGACAGCGAGGACGCTTTCTTT. Protein sequence: CASSWGNRDSEDAFF.

The genes are TRBV5-1 and TRBJ2-1, with 7 bases aligning to TRBD2. With 4 bases clipped from V and 8 bases from J, the junction kept 12 bases outside the gene matches. The CDR3 has 15 residues. CDR1 and CDR2 from the germline V gene are SGHRS and YFSETQ. The CDR3 loop reads CASSPRTRLTDEQFF. The CDR3 nucleotides read TGCGCCAGCAGCCCAAGGACTAGACTGACCGATGAGCAGTTCTTC.

This chain joins TRBV30 and TRBJ2-3; 10 bases match TRBD1. This CDR3 has 13 residues. Germline V gives CDR1 GTSNPN, CDR2 SVGIG (reference sequence). Unmatched junction bases numbered 1, after V lost 3 bases and J lost 4 bases. The CDR3 nucleotides are TGTGCCTGGAGGACAGGGGGCGCAGATACGCAGTATTTT. Translated: CAWRTGGADTQYF.

CDR3 sequence (DNA): TGTGCCAGCAGCCCCTTAGACAGATTGAACACTGAAGCTTTCTTT. Protein sequence: CASSPLDRLNTEAFF. The chain is built from TRBV7-6 and TRBJ1-1; tentative D call: TRBD1 (5 bases). This CDR3 spans 15 amino acids. Germline loops: CDR1 SGHVS, CDR2 FNYEAQ. Trimming removed 5 bases from V and 0 bases from J, with 13 bases in between.

This clone was counted once. This rearrangement joins TRBV4-3 to TRBJ1-1, with D unresolved. Germline loops: CDR1 LGHNA, CDR2 YSLEER. This CDR3 is 16 amino acids long. Trimming cost V 4 bases and J 5 bases, with 20 bases left between them. Written as DNA, the CDR3 is TGCGCCAGCAGCCCCCAATGGACGGCAAGTTGGACTGAAGCTTTCTTT. Translation: CASSPQWTASWTEAFF.

This chain joins TRBV2 and TRBJ2-7; 9 positions match TRBD2. V dropped 6 bases and J dropped 5; count of bases not matched to a gene: 8. Germline CDR1 SNHLY, CDR2 FYNNEI. The length of the CDR3 is 14 residues. CDR3 in DNA: TGTGCCAGCAGGGATAGCGGGGGTAGCCACGAGCAGTACTTC. It specifies CASRDSGGSHEQYF.

This chain links TRBV6-5 with TRBJ2-7; 9 bases are shared with TRBD1. Germline V gene lookup returns CDR1 MNHEY and CDR2 SVGAGI. J was trimmed by 6 bases and V by 2 bases; bases with no gene match: 11. CDR3 length equals 16 residues. Here the CDR3 reads CASSYAPPGQGGEQYF. Here the CDR3 DNA reads TGTGCCAGCAGTTACGCCCCTCCGGGACAGGGAGGCGAGCAGTACTTC.

The chain couples TRBV24-1 to TRBJ2-1; 12 bases align to TRBD2. The CDR3 is 17 residues long. The junction had 7 bases not matched to a gene; V was cut back by 2 bases and J by 6 bases. Per the germline V gene, CDR1 is KGHDR and CDR2 is SFDVKD. The chain's CDR3 is CATSDSQTSGGRNEQFF. In DNA, the CDR3 is TGTGCCACCAGTGATTCCCAGACTAGCGGGGGCCGCAATGAGCAGTTCTTC.

The rearrangement joins TRBV30 to TRBJ1-1, with TRBD1 as a possible D gene (5 bases). The V end lost 2 bases, the J end lost 3 bases, and 16 bases lay between the germline ends. The CDR3 has 15 residues. Per the germline V gene, CDR1 is GTSNPN and CDR2 is SVGIG (reference sequence). CDR3 loop: CAWSPEARGDTEAFF. In DNA form, the CDR3 reads TGTGCCTGGAGTCCCGAGGCGCGGGGGGACACTGAAGCTTTCTTT.

The chain joins TRBV7-2 to TRBJ1-5; 9 positions agree with TRBD1. The CDR3 totals 14 residues. Germline V CDR1 and CDR2: SGHTA, FQGNSA. Germline trimming cut 6 bases from V and 4 bases from J; bases unmatched to any gene: 4. CDR3 DNA sequence: TGTGCCAGCAGTCCGGACAGGGGTAATCAGCCCCAGCATTTT. It specifies CASSPDRGNQPQHF.

The chain has TRBV7-2 and TRBJ2-3; D may be TRBD1 (6 bases). CDR3 size: 13 residues. Germline lookup yields CDR1 SGHTA and CDR2 FQGNSA. The V and J ends lost 4 bases and 5 bases respectively, with 10 bases between them. The CDR3 DNA reads TGTGCCAGCAGCTCGGACAGTTTAGATACGCAGTATTTT. This codes for CASSSDSLDTQYF.

The J gene is TRBJ2-7, the V gene TRBV7-2; D gene unclear. The CDR3 covers 14 residues. CDR1 SGHTA and CDR2 FQGNSA come from the germline V gene. Deletions cut 2 bases from V and 2 bases from J, with 10 bases between. The chain's CDR3 is CASSLPGRAYEQYF. As DNA, the CDR3 is TGTGCCAGCAGCTTACCCGGACGGGCCTACGAGCAGTACTTC.

This clone has just one count. The J gene is TRBJ2-7, the V gene TRBV18; weak D call: TRBD1 (7 bases). V lost 6 bases to trimming and J lost 2 bases, with 17 bases between them. This CDR3 has 15 amino acids. Germline CDR1 KGHSH, CDR2 LQKENI. The CDR3: CASSGPGGQAYEQYF. The CDR3, as DNA: TGTGCCAGCTCCGGCCCAGGGGGGCAGGCCTACGAGCAGTACTTC.

This clone was detected only once. V gene TRBV3-1 (or the pseudogene TRBV3-2) combines with J gene TRBJ2-1; 13 positions agree with TRBD2. Germline CDR1 is LGHDT and CDR2 is YNNKEL (reference sequence). V was pared by 1 base and J by 12 bases, with 6 bases of the junction left unmatched. This CDR3 region has 15 residues. The DNA for the CDR3 is TGTGCCAGCAGCCAAGGGACTAGCGGGGGTTTTGGGCAGTTCTTC. This codes for CASSQGTSGGFGQFF.

This clone has just one count. In DNA, the CDR3 is TGTGCCAGCAGCTCTCCTTCGGTTTTACGGCTACAAGAGACCCAGTACTTC. Amino acids: CASSSPSVLRLQETQYF. The J gene is TRBJ2-5, the V gene TRBV7-2, with D unclear. CDR3 length equals 17 residues. Germline CDR1 reads SGHTA; CDR2 reads FQGNSA. V shed 4 bases and J shed 2 bases, with 20 bases lying between them.